Listed below are T cell receptor beta chains from one sample, sequenced in a study of blood T cell repertoires in COVID-19. The data were produced by immunoSEQ multiplex PCR, yet TCRdb's version contains in-frame clones alone and is incomplete. The sample lists some 270,000 clones; about 80% were seen once. Sequences were obtained from PBMCs or T cells enriched from blood (not recorded which). The receptors were gathered from a man aged 45 to 65 who had recovered from COVID-19. Both conserved end residues are part of each CDR3. Each record gives: V gene, CDR3 length, clone size, J gene, D gene, CDR3 DNA, CDR3 protein. A D gene is named only where the DNA matches it firmly. The size field is filled for only some rows; it gives once, few, many or a size class.

V gene: TRBV18
CDR3 length: 17
clone size: -
J gene: TRBJ2-2
D gene: TRBD1
CDR3 DNA: TGTGCCAGCTCACCACTGGGACAGGGGGCGAACACCGGGGAGCTGTTTTTT
CDR3 protein: CASSPLGQGANTGELFF

V gene: TRBV9
CDR3 length: 17
clone size: once
J gene: TRBJ2-1
D gene: -
CDR3 DNA: TGTGCCAGCAGCGTAGCGGCCGGCGGGGCATCCTACAATGAGCAGTTCTTC
CDR3 protein: CASSVAAGGASYNEQFF

V gene: TRBV11-2
CDR3 length: 15
clone size: many
J gene: TRBJ2-1
D gene: TRBD2
CDR3 DNA: TGTGCCAGCAGCTTAGGTCTAGCGGAGGGAAATGAGCAGTTCTTC
CDR3 protein: CASSLGLAEGNEQFF

V gene: TRBV3-1/TRBV3-2
CDR3 length: 17
clone size: -
J gene: TRBJ2-7
D gene: TRBD2
CDR3 DNA: TGTGCCAGCAGCCGGGGTAGCGGGGGACACCTCCCCTACGAGCAGTACTTC
CDR3 protein: CASSRGSGGHLPYEQYF

V gene: TRBV27
CDR3 length: 19
clone size: -
J gene: TRBJ2-3
D gene: -
CDR3 DNA: TGTGCCAGCAGCTCAACTATTACAGGGACCTACAAATACACAGATACGCAGTATTTT
CDR3 protein: CASSSTITGTYKYTDTQYF

V gene: TRBV9
CDR3 length: 14
clone size: -
J gene: TRBJ2-7
D gene: -
CDR3 DNA: TGTGCCAGCAGCCCGGGGATTACATACTACGAGCAGTACTTC
CDR3 protein: CASSPGITYYEQYF

V gene: TRBV9
CDR3 length: 16
clone size: -
J gene: TRBJ2-2
D gene: TRBD2
CDR3 DNA: TGTGCCAGCAGCGTGGGACTAGCGGGAGGTAACGGGGAGCTGTTTTTT
CDR3 protein: CASSVGLAGGNGELFF

V gene: TRBV5-1
CDR3 length: 14
clone size: -
J gene: TRBJ2-2
D gene: -
CDR3 DNA: TGCGCCAGCATCCAGGGGTCGACCACCGGGGAGCTGTTTTTT
CDR3 protein: CASIQGSTTGELFF

V gene: TRBV30
CDR3 length: 13
clone size: -
J gene: TRBJ1-4
D gene: TRBD1
CDR3 DNA: TGTGCCTGGGGGACAGGGACTAATGAAAAACTGTTTTTT
CDR3 protein: CAWGTGTNEKLFF

V gene: TRBV28
CDR3 length: 13
clone size: -
J gene: TRBJ2-4
D gene: TRBD1
CDR3 DNA: TGTGCCAGCAGTTCGGGACAGGGACGCATTCAGTACTTC
CDR3 protein: CASSSGQGRIQYF

V gene: TRBV23-1
CDR3 length: 13
clone size: few
J gene: TRBJ1-2
D gene: -
CDR3 DNA: TGCGCCAGCATCCACCACAGGGAATATGGCTACACCTTC
CDR3 protein: CASIHHREYGYTF

V gene: TRBV11-2
CDR3 length: 14
clone size: -
J gene: TRBJ1-6
D gene: -
CDR3 DNA: TGTGCCAGCAGCCCCTACCTGTCCGGGTCACCCCTCCACTTT
CDR3 protein: CASSPYLSGSPLHF

V gene: TRBV4-3
CDR3 length: 16
clone size: -
J gene: TRBJ1-5
D gene: -
CDR3 DNA: TGCGCCAGCAGCCAAGATACAGGTAAATCCAATCAGCCCCAGCATTTT
CDR3 protein: CASSQDTGKSNQPQHF

V gene: TRBV7-9
CDR3 length: 15
clone size: -
J gene: TRBJ1-5
D gene: TRBD1
CDR3 DNA: TGTGCCAGCAGCTTAGATGCAGGGGGCGAACAGCCCCAGCATTTT
CDR3 protein: CASSLDAGGEQPQHF

V gene: TRBV9
CDR3 length: 14
clone size: -
J gene: TRBJ2-3
D gene: -
CDR3 DNA: TGTGCCAGCAGCGTACAACTAGAGGCAGATACGCAGTATTTT
CDR3 protein: CASSVQLEADTQYF

V gene: TRBV14
CDR3 length: 14
clone size: -
J gene: TRBJ1-1
D gene: -
CDR3 DNA: TGTGCCAGCAGCCAAGTCCTAGGGGCGGCTGAAGCTTTCTTT
CDR3 protein: CASSQVLGAAEAFF

V gene: TRBV11-3
CDR3 length: 16
clone size: once
J gene: TRBJ2-1
D gene: -
CDR3 DNA: TGTGCCAGCAGCTTAGATCAGAGTAGCGGATCCAATGAGCAGTTCTTC
CDR3 protein: CASSLDQSSGSNEQFF

V gene: TRBV7-3
CDR3 length: 14
clone size: -
J gene: TRBJ2-6
D gene: -
CDR3 DNA: TGTGCCAGCAGCTTCAGCTCTGGGGCCAACGTCCTGACTTTC
CDR3 protein: CASSFSSGANVLTF

V gene: TRBV3-1/TRBV3-2
CDR3 length: 15
clone size: -
J gene: TRBJ2-3
D gene: -
CDR3 DNA: TGTGCCAGCAGCCAATTAGCGACCAGCACAGATACGCAGTATTTT
CDR3 protein: CASSQLATSTDTQYF

V gene: TRBV5-5
CDR3 length: 16
clone size: -
J gene: TRBJ2-1
D gene: TRBD2
CDR3 DNA: TGTGCCAGACGGCTGCTAGCGGGAGGGCCCTACAATGAGCAGTTCTTC
CDR3 protein: CARRLLAGGPYNEQFF

V gene: TRBV15
CDR3 length: 15
clone size: few
J gene: TRBJ2-7
D gene: TRBD1
CDR3 DNA: TGTGCCACCAGCAGAGAAGGGACAGGACCCTACGAGCAGTACTTC
CDR3 protein: CATSREGTGPYEQYF

V gene: TRBV21-1
CDR3 length: 15
clone size: -
J gene: TRBJ2-2
D gene: -
CDR3 DNA: TGTGCCAGCAGCAAAACCGGGTCAAACACCGGGGAGCTGTTTTTT
CDR3 protein: CASSKTGSNTGELFF

V gene: TRBV7-9
CDR3 length: 12
clone size: few
J gene: TRBJ1-1
D gene: -
CDR3 DNA: TGTGCCAGCAGCTTATCAGGGTATGAAGCTTTCTTT
CDR3 protein: CASSLSGYEAFF

V gene: TRBV9
CDR3 length: 16
clone size: -
J gene: TRBJ2-5
D gene: TRBD2
CDR3 DNA: TGTGCCAGCAGCGTTCGAGGACTAGCGATCGGGGAGACCCAGTACTTC
CDR3 protein: CASSVRGLAIGETQYF

V gene: TRBV29-1
CDR3 length: 15
clone size: once
J gene: TRBJ2-2
D gene: TRBD1
CDR3 DNA: TGCAGCGTTGGACAGGGGGCAGGGGCGACCGGGGAGCTGTTTTTT
CDR3 protein: CSVGQGAGATGELFF

V gene: TRBV13
CDR3 length: 15
clone size: -
J gene: TRBJ2-3
D gene: -
CDR3 DNA: TGTGCCAGCAGCTTAACGGGGGACGCCACAGATACGCAGTATTTT
CDR3 protein: CASSLTGDATDTQYF

V gene: TRBV18
CDR3 length: 12
clone size: -
J gene: TRBJ2-7
D gene: -
CDR3 DNA: TGTGCCAGCTCACCACCATCAGAGGTGCAGTACTTC
CDR3 protein: CASSPPSEVQYF

V gene: TRBV19
CDR3 length: 13
clone size: -
J gene: TRBJ1-1
D gene: -
CDR3 DNA: TGTGCCAGTAGTATAGGAGGATTCACTGAAGCTTTCTTT
CDR3 protein: CASSIGGFTEAFF